The source of this T cell receptor beta chain is a study of early T cells in non-severe SARS-CoV-2 infection. Study at large: Chains were not paired, and sequencing was done on bulk RNA from unsorted whole blood.

MiXCR was run by TCRdb on the 5' RACE reads, yielding one entry per CDR3 protein. Here the sample spans about 52,000 distinct CDR3 sequences, 7% to 9% being singletons. This clonotype appeared many times. The sample consisted of whole blood. This sequence was found in an adult who was a healthcare worker with PCR-confirmed SARS-CoV-2 infection or an uninfected control (not recorded which).

Here the CDR3 reads CASSLVVGLSSYNEQFF. The DNA of the CDR3 is TGTGCCAGCAGCTTAGTGGTAGGATTAAGCTCCTACAATGAGCAGTTCTTC. The gene calls are TRBV7-2 and TRBJ2-1; D is unresolved. Germline CDR1 is SGHTA and CDR2 is FQGNSA. The CDR3 has 17 amino acids. Trimming left V 1 base short and J 0 bases short, with 13 bases between.